What follows are 8 T cell receptor beta chains derived from one specimen sequenced in a study of CD8+ T cells in alopecia areata. Reverse transcribed after extraction, RNA yielded cDNA as the sequencing template. Only in-frame clones appear in the TCRdb table, and some are missing; sequencing was by immunoSEQ multiplex PCR. There are some 200,000 clones in the sample; about 50% occur only once, and about 1.6% lies in the top ten. Indicated treatment: oral pan-JAK inhibitor, 5-10 mg twice daily. The specimen comprised CD4+ T cells sorted from blood, sampled at week 4, from a patient treated with tofacitinib. The receptors were sampled from a human donor with alopecia areata.

J is TRBJ1-2 and V is TRBV7-9, with D maybe TRBD1 (5 bases). This CDR3 region has 11 residues. Germline values: CDR1 SEHNR, CDR2 FQNEAQ (reference sequence). Trimming removed 6 bases at V and 14 bases at J, with 16 bases between. The CDR3 sequence: CASRAGTPKTF. Written as DNA, the CDR3 is TGTGCCAGCAGGGCCGGGACCCCGAAGACCTTC. Full variable domain (missing parts from reference TRBV7-9 and TRBJ1-2): DTGVSQNPRHKITKRGQNVTFRCDPISEHNRLYWYRQTLGQGPEFLTYFQNEAQLEKSRLLSDRFSAERPKGSFSTLEIQRTEQGDSAMYLCASRAGTPKTFGSGTRLTVV.

The chain joins TRBV6-4 to TRBJ2-3; 11 bases are shared with TRBD2. With V trimmed by 5 bases and J by 0 bases, 4 bases remained unmatched. Germline CDR1 MRHNA, CDR2 SNTAGT. The CDR3 is made up of 16 amino acids. CDR3 nucleotides: TGTGCCAGCAGTCCACTAGCGGGGGCCAGCACAGATACGCAGTATTTT. This codes for CASSPLAGASTDTQYF.

The V gene is TRBV5-1, the J gene TRBJ2-7, with 7 bases aligning to TRBD2. Unmatched junction bases numbered 9, after V lost 0 bases and J lost 0 bases. The germline V gene has CDR1 SGHRS and CDR2 YFSETQ. The CDR3 length is 17 residues. CDR3 region: CASSLGGVQRGSYEQYF. The CDR3 DNA follows: TGCGCCAGCAGCTTGGGAGGGGTCCAGCGGGGCTCCTACGAGCAGTACTTC.

The V and J genes are TRBV9 and TRBJ2-2, with D perhaps TRBD1 (6 bases). The CDR3 is made up of 13 amino acids. Between the trimmed V and J ends, which lost 7 bases and 7 bases, there was a span of 14 bases. Germline assignment: CDR1 SGDLS and CDR2 YYNGEE. CDR3 coding DNA: TGTGCCAGCGCGCCAGGGGCTGGCGGGGAGCTGTTTTTT. This codes for CASAPGAGGELFF.

The chain recombines TRBV10-3 with TRBJ2-7, with 7 bases identical to TRBD1. Germline V gene lookup returns CDR1 ENHRY and CDR2 SYGVKD. This CDR3 has 14 amino acids. V was clipped by 6 bases and J by 3 bases; unmatched bases: 8. The CDR3 protein is CAIRETGNVYEQYF. The CDR3, as DNA: TGTGCCATCAGAGAGACAGGGAATGTCTACGAGCAGTACTTC.

This chain connects TRBV5-6 to TRBJ2-5, with 10 nucleotides matching TRBD1. V dropped 0 bases and J dropped 5; count of bases not matched to a gene: 7. This CDR3 contains 16 residues. The V gene's germline CDR1 is SGHDT and CDR2 YYEEEE. As DNA, the CDR3 is TGTGCCAGCAGCTTGGGGCCGGGACAGGGGAAGGAGACCCAGTACTTC. Translated, it gives CASSLGPGQGKETQYF.

V usage is TRBV29-1 and J usage is TRBJ2-1; D remains unclear. CDR1 and CDR2 from the germline V gene are SQVTM and ANQGSEA. Trimming left V 6 bases short and J 2 bases short, with 8 bases between. The CDR3 spans 12 residues. The chain's CDR3 is CSVGSTYNEQFF. CDR3 bases: TGCAGCGTCGGATCCACCTACAATGAGCAGTTCTTC.

The chain couples TRBV9 to TRBJ2-7, with 10 nucleotides matching TRBD1. This CDR3 is 13 amino acids long. J was trimmed by 5 bases and V by 7 bases; bases with no gene match: 6. Germline loops: CDR1 SGDLS, CDR2 YYNGEE. DNA of the CDR3: TGTGCCAGCGGTCGGGACAGGGGCAACGAGCAGTACTTC. Protein product: CASGRDRGNEQYF.